This entry describes one T cell receptor beta chain. This CDR3 contains 12 residues. Trimming removed 4 bases at V and 6 bases at J, with 9 bases between. The germline gives CDR1 SGHVS, CDR2 FQNEAQ. Measured with immunoSEQ multiplex PCR; TCRdb has only the in-frame clones, and not every one. The sample lists about 120,000 clones, around nine tenths occurring once. This sample is part of a study of control samples from healthy donors and cancer patients. The sequencing sample was made of blood. This sequence joins TRBV7-8 and TRBJ1-2; D possibly corresponds to TRBD1 (6 bases). The source of this sequence is a man aged 35 to 55 in good health. CDR3 sequence reads: CASSSTGNGYTF. The DNA for the CDR3 is TGTGCCAGCAGCTCCACAGGGAATGGCTACACCTTC.